Sequencing of this T cell receptor beta chain was carried out in a study of blood T cell repertoires in COVID-19. Study-level background: From the United States, Italy and Spain came samples of acute and convalescent COVID-19.

CDR1 is LGHNT and CDR2 is FRNRAP in the germline V gene. This CDR3 region has 13 residues. The junction had 3 bases not matched to a gene; V was cut back by 4 bases and J by 4 bases. The assay was immunoSEQ multiplex PCR, and TCRdb's table has in-frame clones only and misses some. Of roughly 180,000 clones listed, under 85% are singletons. The material sequenced was peripheral blood. The rearrangement joins TRBV12-5 to TRBJ1-2; 7 bases fit TRBD1. The origin of this receptor is a man aged 60 to 75 with active or convalescent COVID-19. The CDR3 nucleotides are TGTGCTAGTGGTTCCGACAGGGTCTATGGCTACACCTTC. This codes for CASGSDRVYGYTF.